This entry lists 9 T cell receptor beta chains sequenced from one sample in a study of T cells after posttransplantation cyclophosphamide. Data came from immunoSEQ multiplex PCR; TCRdb stores just in-frame clones and leaves some out. The top ten clones hold 0.15% to 0.2% of a sample with roughly 20,000 clones, 98% of them seen once. Cells defined as naive were viable CD3+CD4+ or CD3+CD8+ and CCR7+CD45RA+CD45RO-CD95-CD27+CD28+. What was sequenced was naive CD4+ T cells sorted from PBMCs. The source is a middle-aged man in good health, CMV-negative, and a related stem cell transplant donor.

This chain uses TRBV11-2 with TRBJ1-2; 9 positions match TRBD1. J lost 8 bases, V lost 4 bases, and 8 bases had no gene match. Germline V gene sequence: CDR1 SGHAT, CDR2 FQNNGV. The CDR3 length is 14 residues. The CDR3: CASSSLQGAPGYTF. The CDR3 nucleotides read TGTGCCAGCAGCTCCTTACAGGGGGCGCCGGGCTACACCTTC.

V and J are TRBV5-4 and TRBJ1-4, with D unclear. CDR3 length: 14 residues. Per germline, CDR1 SGHNT and CDR2 YYREEE (reference sequence). Trimming pared 0 bases from V and 4 bases from J, leaving 7 bases between. CDR3 coding DNA: TGTGCCAGCAGCTTGGTACCCGGTAATGAAAAACTGTTTTTT. Translation gives CASSLVPGNEKLFF.

This rearrangement joins TRBV12-5 to TRBJ1-2, with D perhaps TRBD1 (5 bases). Trimming left V 3 bases short and J 2 bases short, with 13 bases between. This CDR3 is 15 amino acids long. Germline values: CDR1 LGHNT, CDR2 FRNRAP. For the CDR3, the DNA is TGTGCTAGTGGTTTACACAGGAGAACCAACTATGGCTACACCTTC. Protein product: CASGLHRRTNYGYTF.

This rearrangement joins TRBV7-2 to TRBJ2-1; TRBD2 agrees at 7 bases. The CDR3 is 15 amino acids. With 7 bases clipped from V and 3 bases from J, the junction kept 9 bases outside the gene matches. Germline V gives CDR1 SGHTA, CDR2 FQGNSA. CDR3 DNA: TGTGCCAGCACGCGGGACTATAGCGGCTACAATGAGCAGTTCTTC. It specifies CASTRDYSGYNEQFF. Full variable domain (rest looked up from reference TRBV7-2 and TRBJ2-1): GAGVSQSPSNKVTEKGKDVELRCDPISGHTALYWYRQSLGQGLEFLIYFQGNSAPDKSGLPSDRFSAERTGGSVSTLTIQRTQQEDSAVYLCASTRDYSGYNEQFFGPGTRLTVL.

The gene calls are TRBV2 and TRBJ2-1; 7 nucleotides line up with TRBD1. CDR3 length: 11 residues. CDR1 and CDR2 from the germline V gene are SNHLY and FYNNEI. The V segment lost 7 bases and the J segment 15 bases; nucleotides outside the gene matches: 9. In nucleotides, the CDR3 is TGTGCCAGCACCGAGCCGGGACAGCTGTTCTTC. It encodes CASTEPGQLFF.

The rearrangement uses TRBV6-5 and TRBJ1-5; D unclear. Germline CDR1 is MNHEY and CDR2 is SVGAGI. This CDR3 has 12 residues. With 2 bases removed from V and 6 bases from J, the gap between germline ends came to 5 bases. The DNA for the CDR3 is TGTGCCAGCAGTTACCCAGGTCAGCCCCAGCATTTT. This sequence encodes CASSYPGQPQHF.

The chain is built from TRBV5-4 and TRBJ1-1; 8 bases line up with TRBD1. The germline CDR1 and CDR2 sequences are SGHNT and YYREEE (reference sequence). The CDR3 has 15 amino acids. The V segment lost 1 base and the J segment 5 bases; nucleotides outside the gene matches: 7. The CDR3 region has the DNA TGTGCCAGCAGCTTGCCAGGGGGCGTTGCGACTGAAGCTTTCTTT. Encoded protein: CASSLPGGVATEAFF. The entire variable domain, with the rest obtained from reference TRBV5-4 and TRBJ1-1, is as follows: ETGVTQSPTHLIKTRGQQVTLRCSSQSGHNTVSWYQQALGQGPQFIFQYYREEENGRGNFPPRFSGLQFPNYSSELNVNALELDDSALYLCASSLPGGVATEAFFGQGTRLTVV.

The chain links TRBV28 to TRBJ2-2; 8 positions agree with TRBD1. The V and J ends lost 10 bases and 2 bases, in that order; junction bases with no gene match: 9. Per germline, CDR1 MDHEN and CDR2 SYDVKM. The CDR3 sequence is 15 residues long. CDR3 bases: TGTGCCACGAGAAGAGGACAGGGTAACACCGGGGAGCTGTTTTTT. This gives the protein CATRRGQGNTGELFF.

V and J are TRBV9 and TRBJ2-5; TRBD2 might be the D (5 bases). The J call is doubtful: the DNA matches TRBJ2-7 better. The length of the CDR3 is 13 residues. Germline lookup yields CDR1 SGDLS and CDR2 YYNGEE. CDR3 residues: CASSGAAHYEQYF. The CDR3 DNA is TGTGCCAGCAGCGGAGCGGCCCACTACGAGCAGTACTTC.